The present T cell receptor (beta chain) was sequenced within a study of cytomegalovirus exposure and HLA in healthy donors. Overall study results and limits: Accounts indicate the classifier identified cytomegalovirus status with strong specificity and sensitivity. Investigators reported 164 TCR beta chains as tied to cytomegalovirus. A subsequent analysis found that TCR clusters from the first cohort also tended to co-occur in the roughly 120 validation repertoires, with 90% to 95% of cluster scores above 0. Most TCR sequences were uncommon, yet certain public TCRs appeared in many donors.

Measured with immunoSEQ multiplex PCR; TCRdb has only the in-frame clones, and not every one. The sample lists approximately 200,000 clones, 70% to 85% occurring once. About this clone itself: Its cognate antigen is unknown.

Between the trimmed V and J ends, which lost 5 bases and 4 bases, there was a span of 11 bases. Germline lookup yields CDR1 MNHEY and CDR2 SMNVEV (reference sequence). The CDR3 is made up of 13 amino acids. The genes are TRBV27 and TRBJ2-5, with a weak D call TRBD2 (5 bases). This clonotype originated in a woman aged 25 to 39 in good health and CMV-seropositive. What was sequenced was PBMCs. Written as DNA, the CDR3 is TGTGCCAGCAGTCCAACGGGAATAGAGACCCAGTACTTC. Translation: CASSPTGIETQYF.